This T cell receptor (beta chain) is drawn from a study of blood T cells in healthy people across ages. Alongside a J-beta primer mix, a sample-barcoded 5' primer served in a second PCR lasting about 7 to 11 cycles. TCRdb used MiXCR to reprocess the 5' RACE reads, holding one entry per CDR3 protein. The sample lists more than 550,000 distinct CDR3 sequences, approximately 21% seen once, with 22% in the top ten. The V end lost 6 bases, the J end lost 1 base, and 9 bases lay between the germline ends. The length of the CDR3 is 12 residues. Germline assignment: CDR1 DFQATT and CDR2 SNEGSKA (reference sequence).

The specimen sequenced was blood. The V call is TRBV20-1, the J call TRBJ2-5; unclear D gene. This receptor was taken from a man between 65 and 85 years old in good health. This CDR3 reads CSAIDGQETQYF. The CDR3 nucleotides read TGCAGTGCGATAGACGGCCAAGAGACCCAGTACTTC.